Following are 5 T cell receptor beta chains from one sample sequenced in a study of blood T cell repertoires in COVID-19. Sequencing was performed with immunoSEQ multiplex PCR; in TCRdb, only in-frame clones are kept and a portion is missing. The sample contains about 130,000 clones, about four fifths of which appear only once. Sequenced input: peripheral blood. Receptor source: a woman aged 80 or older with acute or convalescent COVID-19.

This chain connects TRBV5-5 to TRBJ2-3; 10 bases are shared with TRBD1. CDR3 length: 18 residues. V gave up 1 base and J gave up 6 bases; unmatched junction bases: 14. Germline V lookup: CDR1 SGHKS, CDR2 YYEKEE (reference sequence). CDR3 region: CASSLTVRDRGLLDTQYF. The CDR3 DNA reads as TGTGCCAGCAGCTTGACCGTCAGGGACAGGGGTCTGTTGGATACGCAGTATTTT.

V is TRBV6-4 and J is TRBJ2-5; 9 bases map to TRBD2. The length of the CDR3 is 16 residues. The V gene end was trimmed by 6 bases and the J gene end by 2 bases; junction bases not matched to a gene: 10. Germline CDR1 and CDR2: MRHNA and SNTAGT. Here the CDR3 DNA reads TGTGCCAGCAGGAAAACGGGACTAGCAAGGCAAGAGACCCAGTACTTC. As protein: CASRKTGLARQETQYF.

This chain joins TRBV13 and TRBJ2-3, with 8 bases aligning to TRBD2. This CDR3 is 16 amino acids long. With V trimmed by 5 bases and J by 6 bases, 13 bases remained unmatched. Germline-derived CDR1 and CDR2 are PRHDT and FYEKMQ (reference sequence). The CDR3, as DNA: TGTGCCAGCAGCCTCTGGGCGGGGGGTGGAGTCGATACGCAGTATTTT. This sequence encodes CASSLWAGGGVDTQYF.

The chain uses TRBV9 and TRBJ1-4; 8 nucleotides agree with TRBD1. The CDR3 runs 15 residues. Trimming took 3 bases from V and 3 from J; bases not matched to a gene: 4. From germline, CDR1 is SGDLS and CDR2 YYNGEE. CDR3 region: CASSDQGAPNEKLFF. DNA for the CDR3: TGTGCCAGCAGCGACCAGGGGGCACCTAATGAAAAACTGTTTTTT.

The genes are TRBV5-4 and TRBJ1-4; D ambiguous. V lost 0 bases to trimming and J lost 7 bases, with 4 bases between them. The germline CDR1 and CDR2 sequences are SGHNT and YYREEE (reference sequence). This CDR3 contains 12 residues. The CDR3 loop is CASSLDSEKLFF. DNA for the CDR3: TGTGCCAGCAGCTTGGACAGTGAAAAACTGTTTTTT.